The sequence of this T cell receptor beta chain was determined in a study of cytomegalovirus exposure and HLA in healthy donors (dated by TCRdb to 2017 to 2019). Looking at the study overall: An earlier analysis of roughly 500 of the donors reported roughly 300 Gb of sequence data and roughly 120 million unique TCR beta sequences obtained from around 170 million T cells. About 280 gigabases of sequencing data and tens of millions of unique TCR sequences made up an early release that covered several hundred HLA-typed donors. The genetic ancestry cluster associated with self-reported Caucasian donors included 80% to 90% of the approximately 400 genotyped donors. The study aimed to test whether signatures of past pathogen exposure could be identified by cataloging public T cell receptors. The study used immunosequencing to profile the T cell repertoires of 666 subjects and linked those repertoires to cytomegalovirus serostatus. In addition to the first cohort of roughly 670 subjects, a separate validation cohort of approximately 130 different subjects was used. To predict cytomegalovirus infection status, the study brought together high-throughput TCR immunosequencing, statistical association of individual TCRs with disease status, and machine learning. In a later analysis, previously published TCR beta repertoires from 550 to 700 donors were re-analyzed and high-resolution HLA genotyping was added so that TCR occurrence patterns could be studied. The later analysis used no new phenotypic data to find candidate immune exposures, relying instead on TCR beta sequences and their occurrence across donors. An earlier analysis of 587 of the donors used high-throughput TCR beta sequencing to judge whether each TCR beta V gene segment behaved as functional or pseudogenic. Alongside the repertoire data, information on donor age, sex, ethnicity and CMV serostatus was compiled. Genome-wide SNP genotypes for about 60% of the roughly 700 donors were used in a later genetic analysis, which treated that subset as a discovery cohort. All discovery cohort repertoires had been generated using a single sequencing platform. Both class I and class II loci were covered by HLA typing, at four-digit resolution. The number of typed donors differed by locus: roughly 629-640 for A, B, C, DRB1 and DQB1; some 540 for DQA1; approximately 600 for DPA1; and about 450 for DPB1. Because of strong linkage in the cohort, 4 to 6 DR-DQ haplotypes were treated as single units for association and clustering. Among around 400 genotyped donors of the cohort, an average of about 220,000 unique TCR beta nucleotide sequences was sequenced per donor, of which 15% to 20% were non-productive. The full study reports these points: The study listed 150 to 200 TCR beta chains as associated with cytomegalovirus. In a later analysis, around 17,000 TCR beta sequences were associated with specific HLA alleles at a false discovery rate of 0.05. Strong co-occurrence of HLA alleles, especially DR and DQ, made assigning TCR associations to individual alleles difficult. Presence/absence analyses assumed roughly uniform sequencing depth across donors, an assumption that may not hold. In a later genetic analysis, fewer N-insertions in productive TCRs were reported among donors in an Asian-associated ancestry cluster than the approximately 710-donor mean. A cluster of highly shared sequence variants was judged likely to represent a technical artifact of the sequencing pipeline. In a later analysis, several top co-occurrence clusters were reported to appear linked to parvovirus B19, influenza, CMV and Epstein-Barr virus. While some public TCRs were present in many individuals, most TCR sequences turned up only very rarely across donors. A further reported finding was that TCR beta sequences accurately predicted the HLA-A and HLA-B alleles for most subjects in the first cohort. In a later analysis, most CMV-associated TCR beta chains were found to appear HLA-restricted, with HLA associations seemingly driven largely by CMV exposure. The authors suggested that the approach could potentially be generalized to other disease states and immunological phenotypes. An earlier analysis of approximately 500 of the donors showed that most TCR beta V segments appeared in productive rearrangements either about 87% or about 30% of the time, which broadly matched IMGT annotations. The only immune exposure information available for the cohort was CMV serostatus. In a later analysis, HLA-associated TCR beta chains were found to be more clonally expanded and to have lower generation probabilities than equally common non-associated chains. Because HLA typing was missing for some donors at each locus, association tests included only the typed subset. V-gene and J-gene trimming of TCR beta chains was associated with a missense DCLRE1C variant in a later genetic analysis, and the association was replicated in an independent cohort. The classifier was reported to diagnose cytomegalovirus status with high specificity and sensitivity in both the original cohort and the validation cohort. In a later analysis, TCR association rates were found to vary across HLA loci, with the most associated TCRs seen for DRB1 alleles and the fewest for HLA-C alleles. This cohort had only TCR beta chains sequenced, and the lack of alpha or paired-chain data limited which features could be detected. Linkage disequilibrium might explain the correlated functional status among segregating V segments, but an unknown experimental factor could not be excluded. Three of the identified cytomegalovirus-associated TCR beta chains were confirmed in vitro to be specific for cytomegalovirus antigens. Seventeen rarely observed V segments, including chromosome 9 orphons, were excluded from the earlier analysis of a few hundred of the donors because counts were too low.

Comment on this clone: The antigen it binds to is not known. Per-base quality was not reported, and no clone a single base away is much larger than it.

Receptor amplification or capture employed the immunoSEQ multiplex PCR assay. The multiplex PCR relied on a mix of 60 forward primers for TCR Vbeta segments and 13 reverse primers for TCR Jbeta segments. The CDR3 region of rearranged TCR beta genes was amplified from genomic DNA with a multiplex PCR assay. The Illumina HiSeq System was used to sequence the amplified TCR beta libraries as 87-base-pair reads. As for how the authors treated the data: In a later analysis, 70 million to 95 million unique TCR beta chains were counted across the 666 repertoires, and roughly 10 million of these chains were shared by at least two donors. To remove PCR and sequencing errors, raw reads were error-corrected and collapsed into unique sequences using a nearest-neighbor algorithm that merged closely related sequences. To assign V, D and J gene segments, CDR3 sequences were aligned to IMGT reference sequences. For a sequence to be retained, at least a six-nucleotide match to both a V gene segment and a J gene segment was required. Rearrangements were called productive when the CDR3 lacked stop codons and stayed in frame with V and J; all others were non-productive. CDR3 was defined by IMGT convention, running from the second conserved V-encoded cysteine to the conserved J-encoded phenylalanine. The earlier analysis of fewer than 700 of the donors excluded sequences that lacked an unambiguous match to a single V gene segment. An earlier analysis of almost 600 of the donors classified V segments as functional when productive rearrangements were above 56.7% and as segregating when the standard deviation between donors was above 5%. To diagnose cytomegalovirus status from the catalog of TCR beta chain sequences, a statistical classification framework was built. A later analysis assigned V and J genes by comparing TCR nucleotide sequences with IMGT/GENE-DB human TR gene sequences. A later analysis assigned CDR3 sequences and most-parsimonious VDJ recombination scenarios with the TCRdist pipeline. In a later analysis, every TCR beta chain was defined by the combination of its CDR3 amino acid sequence and its V-gene family, and reads without a unique V-gene family were dropped. As a way to deal with suspected cross-contamination and a sequencing artifact, a later analysis dropped hundreds of nucleotide sequences that were highly shared and had low generation probability. A later analysis calculated a clonal expansion index for each public chain from normalized within-repertoire ranks of inferred template counts. In a later analysis, generation probabilities were computed using a VDJ recombination model fitted to out-of-frame rearrangements, and the results were checked against IGoR. A later analysis scored TCR-TCR, TCR-HLA and TCR-CMV co-occurrence with hypergeometric tests, applying a repertoire-size bias correction to TCR pairs. In a later analysis, false discovery rates were estimated by permuting HLA or CMV assignments 20 times. In a later analysis, co-occurring TCRs were grouped using DBSCAN, with TCRdist sequence similarity added in when clustering inside HLA-allele-positive subsets. For co-occurrence clustering, repertoires with fewer than 30,000 or more than 120,000 public chains were excluded, along with 4 to 6 repertoires with anomalous nucleotide sharing. In its TCRdb copy, this immuneACCESS table keeps in-frame sequences only and misses some clones. Where compared with another copy, unresolved V genes explain less than half of these, and the others have no known cause. The D gene and trimming were derived from the DNA, and the V and J assignments and clone size from that table. This sample gives roughly 200,000 clones in total; 75% to 85% of them show up just once. About 0.63% of the sample belongs to the ten largest clones.

The cohort was made up of hundreds of healthy bone marrow donors. At the time of sampling, all cohort members were nominally healthy, though unrecorded immune exposures were likely present. The donor was CMV seronegative and belonged to the group of over 300 seronegative cohort members. A peripheral blood sample was collected from each donor, and TCR beta sequencing was performed on peripheral blood mononuclear cells. Genomic DNA was extracted from the blood cell samples with the Qiagen DNeasy Blood Extraction Kit. The specimen sequenced was PBMCs. This clonotype was sampled from a boy younger than 18 in good health and CMV-seronegative.

The CDR3 amino acid sequence is: CASSEFGGQGRTDTQYF. The DNA reads as follows: TGTGCCAGCAGTGAATTTGGGGGACAGGGGAGGACAGATACGCAGTATTTT. This chain is built from TRBV25-1 and TRBJ2-3, with TRBD1 identical over 10 junction bases. Based on the germline V gene, the CDR1 and CDR2 sequences are MGHDK and SYGVNS. From its cysteine to its phenylalanine, the CDR3 spans 17 amino acids. Only the CDR3 portion is preserved as DNA: 51 bases, with reading frame beginning at the first base. Germline trimming: 1 base from V, 3 bases from J; junction bases outside gene matches: 7.